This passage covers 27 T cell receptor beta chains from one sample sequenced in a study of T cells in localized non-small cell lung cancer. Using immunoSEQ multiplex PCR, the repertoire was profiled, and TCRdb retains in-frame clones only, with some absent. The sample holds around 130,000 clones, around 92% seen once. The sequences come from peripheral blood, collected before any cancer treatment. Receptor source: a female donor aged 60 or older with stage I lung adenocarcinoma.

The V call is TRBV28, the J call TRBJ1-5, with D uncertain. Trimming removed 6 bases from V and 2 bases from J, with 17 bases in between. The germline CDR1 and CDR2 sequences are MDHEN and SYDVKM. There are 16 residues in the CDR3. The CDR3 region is CASSHRPRLGNQPQHF. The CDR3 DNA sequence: TGTGCCAGCAGCCATCGTCCAAGGCTGGGCAATCAGCCCCAGCATTTT.

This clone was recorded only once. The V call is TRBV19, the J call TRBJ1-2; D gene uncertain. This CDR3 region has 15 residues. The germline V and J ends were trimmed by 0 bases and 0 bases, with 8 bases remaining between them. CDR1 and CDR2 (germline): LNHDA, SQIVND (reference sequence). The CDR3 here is CASSIDPRPNYGYTF. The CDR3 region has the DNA TGTGCCAGTAGTATAGATCCAAGACCTAACTATGGCTACACCTTC.

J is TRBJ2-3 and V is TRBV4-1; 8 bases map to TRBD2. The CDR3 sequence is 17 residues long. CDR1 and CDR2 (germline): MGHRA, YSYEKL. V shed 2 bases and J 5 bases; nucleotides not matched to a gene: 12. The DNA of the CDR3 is TGCGCCAGCAGCCAACCTCCGGGACTAGGGTCCGGAGATACGCAGTATTTT. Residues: CASSQPPGLGSGDTQYF.

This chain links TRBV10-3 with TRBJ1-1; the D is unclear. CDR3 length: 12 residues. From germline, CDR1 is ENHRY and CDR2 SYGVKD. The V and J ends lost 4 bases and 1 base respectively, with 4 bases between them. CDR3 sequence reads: CAISGGNTEAFF. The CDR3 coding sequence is TGTGCCATCAGTGGGGGGAACACTGAAGCTTTCTTT.

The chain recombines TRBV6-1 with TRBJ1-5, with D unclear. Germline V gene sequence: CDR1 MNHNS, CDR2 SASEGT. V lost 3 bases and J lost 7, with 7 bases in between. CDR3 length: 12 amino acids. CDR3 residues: CASSDPPQPQHF. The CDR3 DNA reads TGTGCCAGCAGTGACCCCCCGCAGCCCCAGCATTTT.

The CDR3 DNA sequence: TGTGCCAGTAGTATAGTTCAGGGGACTAGCGGGAGAGACGGCTACGAGCAGTACTTC. Translating gives CASSIVQGTSGRDGYEQYF. V is TRBV19 and J is TRBJ2-7; 14 bases line up with TRBD2. Germline assignment: CDR1 LNHDA and CDR2 SQIVND (reference sequence). The CDR3 has 19 residues. V trimming: 1 base; J trimming: 3 bases; junction bases outside the gene matches: 11.

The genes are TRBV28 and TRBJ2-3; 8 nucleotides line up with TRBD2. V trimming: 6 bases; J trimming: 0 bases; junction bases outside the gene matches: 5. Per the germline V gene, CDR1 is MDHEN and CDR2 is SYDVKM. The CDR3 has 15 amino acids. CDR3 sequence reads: CASSPTSASTDTQYF. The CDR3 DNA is TGTGCCAGCAGCCCGACTAGCGCCAGCACAGATACGCAGTATTTT.

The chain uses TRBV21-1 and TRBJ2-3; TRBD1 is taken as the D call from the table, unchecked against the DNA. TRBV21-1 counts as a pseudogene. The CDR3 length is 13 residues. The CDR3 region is CASSGYGQSKQYF. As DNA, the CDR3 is TGTGCCAGCAGCGGCTACGGACAAAGTAAGCAGTATTTT.

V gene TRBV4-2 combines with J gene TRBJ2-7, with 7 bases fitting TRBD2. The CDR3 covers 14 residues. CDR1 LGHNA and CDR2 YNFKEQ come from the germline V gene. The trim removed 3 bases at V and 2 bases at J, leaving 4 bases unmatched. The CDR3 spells CASSQQGGTYEQYF. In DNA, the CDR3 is TGTGCCAGCAGCCAGCAGGGAGGGACCTACGAGCAGTACTTC.

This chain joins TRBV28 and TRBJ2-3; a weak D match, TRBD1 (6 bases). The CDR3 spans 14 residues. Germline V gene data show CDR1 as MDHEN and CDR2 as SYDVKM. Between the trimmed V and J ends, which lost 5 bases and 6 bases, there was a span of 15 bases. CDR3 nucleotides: TGTGCCAGCAGTAAGGGGGACCTCCCTGATACGCAGTATTTT. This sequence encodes CASSKGDLPDTQYF.

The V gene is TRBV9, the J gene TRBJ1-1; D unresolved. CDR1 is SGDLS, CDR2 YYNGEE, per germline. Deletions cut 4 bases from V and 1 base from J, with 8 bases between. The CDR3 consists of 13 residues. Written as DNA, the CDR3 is TGTGCCAGCAGCCCACTTTCGAACACTGAAGCTTTCTTT. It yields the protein CASSPLSNTEAFF.

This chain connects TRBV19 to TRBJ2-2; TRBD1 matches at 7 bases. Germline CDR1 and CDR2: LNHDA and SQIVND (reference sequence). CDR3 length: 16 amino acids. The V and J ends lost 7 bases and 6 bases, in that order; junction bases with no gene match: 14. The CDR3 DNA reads TGTGCCAGTAACGGTGGGCCGACAGGGCTTGCCGGGGAGCTGTTTTTT. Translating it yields CASNGGPTGLAGELFF.

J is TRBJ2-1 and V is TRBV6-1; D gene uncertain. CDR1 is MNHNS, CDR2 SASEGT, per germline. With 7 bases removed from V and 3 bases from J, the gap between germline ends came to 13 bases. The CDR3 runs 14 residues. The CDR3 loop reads CASTPEPNYNEQFF. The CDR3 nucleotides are TGTGCCAGCACGCCAGAACCGAACTACAATGAGCAGTTCTTC.

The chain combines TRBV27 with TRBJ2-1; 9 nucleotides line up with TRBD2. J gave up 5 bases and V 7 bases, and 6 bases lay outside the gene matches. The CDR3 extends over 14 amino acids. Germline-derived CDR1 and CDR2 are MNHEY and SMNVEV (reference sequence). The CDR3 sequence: CASTLAGVNNEQFF. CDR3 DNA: TGTGCCAGCACCTTAGCGGGAGTTAACAATGAGCAGTTCTTC.

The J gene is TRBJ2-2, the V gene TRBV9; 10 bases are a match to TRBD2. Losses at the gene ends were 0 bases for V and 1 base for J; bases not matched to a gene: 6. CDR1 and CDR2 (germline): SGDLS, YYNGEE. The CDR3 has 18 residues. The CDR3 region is CASSVALAGDLNTGELFF. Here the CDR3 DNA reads TGTGCCAGCAGCGTAGCCCTAGCGGGAGACCTGAACACCGGGGAGCTGTTTTTT. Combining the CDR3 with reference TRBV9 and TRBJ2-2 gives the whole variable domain DSGVTQTPKHLITATGQRVTLRCSPRSGDLSVYWYQQSLDQGLQFLIQYYNGEERAKGNILERFSAQQFPDLHSELNLSSLELGDSALYFCASSVALAGDLNTGELFFGEGSRLTVL.

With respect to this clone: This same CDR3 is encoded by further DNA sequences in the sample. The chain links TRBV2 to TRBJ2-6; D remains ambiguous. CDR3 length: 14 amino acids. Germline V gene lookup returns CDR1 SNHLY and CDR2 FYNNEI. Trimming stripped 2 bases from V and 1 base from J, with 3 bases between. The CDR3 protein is CASSESSGANVLTF. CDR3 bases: TGTGCCAGCAGTGAAAGTTCTGGGGCCAACGTCCTGACTTTC.

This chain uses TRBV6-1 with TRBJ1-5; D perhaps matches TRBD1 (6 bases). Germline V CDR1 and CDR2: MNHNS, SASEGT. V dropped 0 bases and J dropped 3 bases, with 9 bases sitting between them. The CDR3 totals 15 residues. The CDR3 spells CASSEAGGHNQPQHF. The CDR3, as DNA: TGTGCCAGCAGTGAAGCGGGGGGCCACAATCAGCCCCAGCATTTT.

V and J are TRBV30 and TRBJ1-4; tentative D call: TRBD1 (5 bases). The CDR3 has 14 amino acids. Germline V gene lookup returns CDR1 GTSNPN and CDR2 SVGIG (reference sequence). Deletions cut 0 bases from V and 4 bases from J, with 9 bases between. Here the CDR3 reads CAWSVQQDNEKLFF. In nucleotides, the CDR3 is TGTGCCTGGAGTGTACAACAGGATAATGAAAAACTGTTTTTT.

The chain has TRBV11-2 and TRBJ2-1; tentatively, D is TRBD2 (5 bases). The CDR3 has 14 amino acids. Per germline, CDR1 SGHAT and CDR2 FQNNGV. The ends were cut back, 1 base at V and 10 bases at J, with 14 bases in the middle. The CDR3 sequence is CASSLAFLRREQFF. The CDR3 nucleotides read TGTGCCAGCAGCTTAGCCTTCCTGCGGAGGGAGCAGTTCTTC.

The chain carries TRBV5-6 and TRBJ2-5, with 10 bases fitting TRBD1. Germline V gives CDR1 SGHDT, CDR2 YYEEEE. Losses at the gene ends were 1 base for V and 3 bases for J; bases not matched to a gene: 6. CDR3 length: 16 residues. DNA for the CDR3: TGTGCCAGCAGCTTGCCATACGGGACAGGGGAAGAGACCCAGTACTTC. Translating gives CASSLPYGTGEETQYF.

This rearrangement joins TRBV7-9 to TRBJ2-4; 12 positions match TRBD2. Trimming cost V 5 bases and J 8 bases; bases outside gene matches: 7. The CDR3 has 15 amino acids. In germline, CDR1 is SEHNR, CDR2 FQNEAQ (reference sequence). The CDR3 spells CASSASGRDIDIQYF. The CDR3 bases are TGTGCCAGCAGCGCTAGCGGGAGGGATATAGACATTCAGTACTTC.

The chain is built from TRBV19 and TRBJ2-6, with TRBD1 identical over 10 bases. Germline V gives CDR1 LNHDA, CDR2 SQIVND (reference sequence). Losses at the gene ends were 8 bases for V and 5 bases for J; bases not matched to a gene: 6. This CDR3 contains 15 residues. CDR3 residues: CASGTGAQWANVLTF. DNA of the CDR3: TGTGCCAGTGGGACAGGGGCCCAATGGGCCAACGTCCTGACTTTC. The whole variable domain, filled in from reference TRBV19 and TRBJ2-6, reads DGGITQSPKYLFRKEGQNVTLSCEQNLNHDAMYWYRQDPGQGLRLIYYSQIVNDFQKGDIAEGYSVSREKKESFPLTVTSAQKNPTAFYLCASGTGAQWANVLTFGAGSRLTVL.

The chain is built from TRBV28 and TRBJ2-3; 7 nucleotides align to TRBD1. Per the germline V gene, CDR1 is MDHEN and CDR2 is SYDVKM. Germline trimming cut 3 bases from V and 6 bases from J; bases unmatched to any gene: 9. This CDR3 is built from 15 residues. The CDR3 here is CASSFRGGAADTQYF. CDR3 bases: TGTGCCAGCAGTTTTCGAGGGGGCGCCGCGGATACGCAGTATTTT.

CDR3 in amino acids: CSASSSYGYTF. As DNA, the CDR3 is TGCAGTGCTAGCTCTAGCTATGGCTACACCTTC. This sequence joins TRBV20-1 and TRBJ1-2; D ambiguous. The CDR3 sequence is 11 residues long. The V and J ends lost 3 bases and 4 bases respectively, with 6 bases between them. Germline CDR1 is DFQATT and CDR2 is SNEGSKA (reference sequence).

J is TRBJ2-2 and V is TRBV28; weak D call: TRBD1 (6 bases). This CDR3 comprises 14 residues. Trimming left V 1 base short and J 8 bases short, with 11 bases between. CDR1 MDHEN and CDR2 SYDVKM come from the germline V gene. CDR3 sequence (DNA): TGTGCCAGCAGTTTATACCAGGGGTCAGGGGAGCTGTTTTTT. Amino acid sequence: CASSLYQGSGELFF.

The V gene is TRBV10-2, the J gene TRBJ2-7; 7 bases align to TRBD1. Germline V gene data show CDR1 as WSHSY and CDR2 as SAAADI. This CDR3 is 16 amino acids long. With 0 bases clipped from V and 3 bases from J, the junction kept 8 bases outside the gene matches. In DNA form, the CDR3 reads TGCGCCAGCAGTGAGTCACCCTGGACAGGCCGCTACGAGCAGTACTTC. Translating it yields CASSESPWTGRYEQYF.

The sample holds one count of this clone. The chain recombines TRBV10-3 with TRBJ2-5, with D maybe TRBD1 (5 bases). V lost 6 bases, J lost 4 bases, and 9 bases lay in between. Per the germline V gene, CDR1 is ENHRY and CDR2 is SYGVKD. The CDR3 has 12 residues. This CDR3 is CAISQGIETQYF. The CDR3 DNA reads TGTGCCATCAGCCAGGGTATAGAGACCCAGTACTTC.